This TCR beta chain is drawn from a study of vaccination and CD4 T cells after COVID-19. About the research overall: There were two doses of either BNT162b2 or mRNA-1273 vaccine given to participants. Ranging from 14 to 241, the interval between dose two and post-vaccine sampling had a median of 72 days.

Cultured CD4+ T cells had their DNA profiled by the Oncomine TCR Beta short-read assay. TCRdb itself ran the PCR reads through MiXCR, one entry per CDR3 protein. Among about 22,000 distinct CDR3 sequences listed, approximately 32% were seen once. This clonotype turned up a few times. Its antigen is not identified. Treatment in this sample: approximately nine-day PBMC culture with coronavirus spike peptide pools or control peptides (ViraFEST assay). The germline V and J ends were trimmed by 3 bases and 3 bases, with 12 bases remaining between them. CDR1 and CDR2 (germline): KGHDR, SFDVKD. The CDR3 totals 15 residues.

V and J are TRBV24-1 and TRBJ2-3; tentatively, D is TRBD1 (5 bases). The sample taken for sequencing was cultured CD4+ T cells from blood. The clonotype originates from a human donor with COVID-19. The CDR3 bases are TGTGCCACCAGTGATGTAGCCAGGGCTACAGATACGCAGTATTTT. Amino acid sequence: CATSDVARATDTQYF.